This T cell receptor (beta chain) emerged from a study of early T cells in non-severe SARS-CoV-2 infection. Study at large: Sequenced material consisted of bulk RNA (from unsorted whole blood), and chains were unpaired. General study results and limits: Matching results from VDJdb favored anti-spike CD8 responses, leaving private and CD4 specificities undetected.

This clonotype has only a few counts. Its antigen remains unidentified. The CDR3 runs 13 residues. CDR1 and CDR2 from the germline V gene are SGHTA and FQGNSA. With 5 bases clipped from V and 8 bases from J, the junction kept 5 bases outside the gene matches. Individual cDNA molecules were tagged with unique molecular identifiers, the study reported. TCRdb fed the 5' RACE reads into MiXCR, producing one record per CDR3 protein. The table lists just under 60,000 distinct CDR3 sequences, about 7.7% of them singletons. The V and J genes are TRBV7-2 and TRBJ2-2, with 7 bases identical to TRBD2. The receptor comes from an adult who was a healthcare worker with PCR-confirmed SARS-CoV-2 infection or an uninfected control (not recorded which). Sequencing was done on a sample of whole blood. For the CDR3, the DNA is TGTGCCAGCAGCCGCCCCGGGAGGGGGGAGCTGTTTTTT. It codes for CASSRPGRGELFF.